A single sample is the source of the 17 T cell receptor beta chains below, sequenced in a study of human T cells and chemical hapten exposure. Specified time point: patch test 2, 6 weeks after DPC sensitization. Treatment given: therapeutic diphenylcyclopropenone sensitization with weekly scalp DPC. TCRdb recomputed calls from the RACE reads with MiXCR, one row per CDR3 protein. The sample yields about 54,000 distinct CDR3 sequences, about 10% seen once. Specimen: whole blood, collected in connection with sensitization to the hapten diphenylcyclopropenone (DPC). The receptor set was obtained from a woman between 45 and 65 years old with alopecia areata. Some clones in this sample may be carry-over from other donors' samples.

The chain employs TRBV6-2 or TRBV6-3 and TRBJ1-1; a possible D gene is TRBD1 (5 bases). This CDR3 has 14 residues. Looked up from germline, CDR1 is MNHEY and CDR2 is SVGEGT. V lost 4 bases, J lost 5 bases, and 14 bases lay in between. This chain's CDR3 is CASSFVGLGTEAFF. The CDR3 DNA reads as TGTGCCAGCAGTTTCGTGGGGCTGGGAACTGAAGCTTTCTTT.

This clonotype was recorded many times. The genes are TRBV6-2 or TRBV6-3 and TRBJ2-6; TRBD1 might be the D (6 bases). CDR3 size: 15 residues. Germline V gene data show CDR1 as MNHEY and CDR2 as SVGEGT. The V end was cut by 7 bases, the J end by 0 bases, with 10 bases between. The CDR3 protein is CASNDRSSGANVLTF. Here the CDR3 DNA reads TGTGCCAGCAACGACAGGAGCTCTGGGGCCAACGTCCTGACTTTC.

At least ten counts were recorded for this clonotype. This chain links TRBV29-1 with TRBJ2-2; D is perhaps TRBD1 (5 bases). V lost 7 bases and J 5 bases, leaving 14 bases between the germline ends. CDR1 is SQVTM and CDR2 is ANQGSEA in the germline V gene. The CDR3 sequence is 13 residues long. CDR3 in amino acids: CSGGRGDTGELFF. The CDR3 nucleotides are TGCAGCGGCGGAAGGGGTGATACCGGGGAGCTGTTTTTT.

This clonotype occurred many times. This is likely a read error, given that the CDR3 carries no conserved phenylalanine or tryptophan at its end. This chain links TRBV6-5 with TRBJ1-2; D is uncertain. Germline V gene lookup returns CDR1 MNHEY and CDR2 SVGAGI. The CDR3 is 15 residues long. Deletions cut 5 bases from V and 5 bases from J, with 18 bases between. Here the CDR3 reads CASSADIGSPYGYTL. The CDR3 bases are TGTGCCAGCAGTGCCGACATAGGCTCCCCTTATGGCTACACCCTC.

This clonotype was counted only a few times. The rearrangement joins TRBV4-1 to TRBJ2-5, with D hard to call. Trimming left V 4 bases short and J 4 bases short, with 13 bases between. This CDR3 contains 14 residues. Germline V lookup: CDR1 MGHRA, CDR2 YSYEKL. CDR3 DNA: TGCGCCAGCAGCCGTCTCCCTTCGAGAGAGACCCAGTACTTC. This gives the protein CASSRLPSRETQYF.

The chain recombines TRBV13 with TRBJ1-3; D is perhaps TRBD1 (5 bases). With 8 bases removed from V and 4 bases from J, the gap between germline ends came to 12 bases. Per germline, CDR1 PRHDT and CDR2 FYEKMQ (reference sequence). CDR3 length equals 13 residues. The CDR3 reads CASLRAGGNTIYF. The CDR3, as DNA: TGTGCCAGCCTCCGGGCAGGGGGAAACACCATATATTTT.

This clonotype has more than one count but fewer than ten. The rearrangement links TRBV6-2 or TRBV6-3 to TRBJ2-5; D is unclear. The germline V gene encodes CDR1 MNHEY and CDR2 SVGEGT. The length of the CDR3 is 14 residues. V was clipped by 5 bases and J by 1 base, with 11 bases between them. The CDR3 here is CASSPSEFQETQYF. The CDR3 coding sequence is TGTGCCAGCAGTCCATCGGAGTTCCAAGAGACCCAGTACTTC.

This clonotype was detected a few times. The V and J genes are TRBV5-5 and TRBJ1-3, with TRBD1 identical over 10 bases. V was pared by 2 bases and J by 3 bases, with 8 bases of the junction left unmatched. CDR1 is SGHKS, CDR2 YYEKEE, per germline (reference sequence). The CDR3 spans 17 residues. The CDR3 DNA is TGTGCCAGCAGCTTCCGTAGACAGGGGGCGTTTGGAAACACCATATATTTT. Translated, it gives CASSFRRQGAFGNTIYF.

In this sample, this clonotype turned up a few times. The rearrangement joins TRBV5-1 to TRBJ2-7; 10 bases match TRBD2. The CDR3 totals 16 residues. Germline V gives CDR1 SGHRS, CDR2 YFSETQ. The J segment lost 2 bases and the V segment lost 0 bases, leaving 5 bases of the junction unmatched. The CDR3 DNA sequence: TGCGCCAGCAGCTTGGGAGGGACTAGCGAGGCCTACGAGCAGTACTTC. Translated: CASSLGGTSEAYEQYF.

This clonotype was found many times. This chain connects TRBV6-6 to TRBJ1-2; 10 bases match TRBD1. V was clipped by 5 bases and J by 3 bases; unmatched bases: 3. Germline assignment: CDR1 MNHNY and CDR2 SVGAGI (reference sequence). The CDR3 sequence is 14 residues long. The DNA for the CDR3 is TGTGCCAGCAGTCTAGGGACAGGGGACTATGGCTACACCTTC. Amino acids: CASSLGTGDYGYTF.

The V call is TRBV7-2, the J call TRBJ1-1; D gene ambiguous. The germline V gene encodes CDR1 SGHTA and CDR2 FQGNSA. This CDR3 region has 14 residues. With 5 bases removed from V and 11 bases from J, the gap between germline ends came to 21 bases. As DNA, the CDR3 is TGTGCCAGCAGCGGACCCGGACCCTTTCCCGGGGCTTTCTTT. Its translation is CASSGPGPFPGAFF.

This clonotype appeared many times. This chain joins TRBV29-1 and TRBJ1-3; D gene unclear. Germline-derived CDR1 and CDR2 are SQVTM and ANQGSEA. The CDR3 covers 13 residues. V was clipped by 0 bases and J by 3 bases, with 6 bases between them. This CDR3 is CSVEEWGGNTIYF. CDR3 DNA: TGCAGCGTTGAAGAGTGGGGTGGAAACACCATATATTTT.

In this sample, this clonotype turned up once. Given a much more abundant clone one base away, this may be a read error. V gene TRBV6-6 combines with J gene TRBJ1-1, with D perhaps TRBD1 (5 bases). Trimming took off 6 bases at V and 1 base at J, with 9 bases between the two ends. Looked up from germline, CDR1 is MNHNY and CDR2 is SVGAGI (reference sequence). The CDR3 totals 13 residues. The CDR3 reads CASSSGTNTEAFF. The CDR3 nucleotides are TGTGCCAGCAGCTCAGGGACGAACACTGAAGCTTTCTTT.

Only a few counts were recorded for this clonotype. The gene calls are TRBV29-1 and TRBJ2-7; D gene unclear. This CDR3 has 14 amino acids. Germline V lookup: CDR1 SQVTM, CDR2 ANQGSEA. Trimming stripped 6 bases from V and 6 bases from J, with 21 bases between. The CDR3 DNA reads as TGCAGCGTCGTCCCCCTCATGATGGGTGGCGAGCAGTACTTC. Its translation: CSVVPLMMGGEQYF.

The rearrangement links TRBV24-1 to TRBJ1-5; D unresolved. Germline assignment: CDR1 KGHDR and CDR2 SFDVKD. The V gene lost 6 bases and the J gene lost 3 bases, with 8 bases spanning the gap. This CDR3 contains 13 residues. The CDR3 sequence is CATSIGLNQPQHF. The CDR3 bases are TGTGCCACCAGTATAGGACTCAATCAGCCCCAGCATTTT.

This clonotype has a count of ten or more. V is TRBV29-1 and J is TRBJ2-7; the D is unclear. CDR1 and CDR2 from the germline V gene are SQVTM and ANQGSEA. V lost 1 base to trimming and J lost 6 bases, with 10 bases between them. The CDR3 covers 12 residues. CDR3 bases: TGCAGCGTTGAAGTAACAGTCTCCGAGCAGTACTTC. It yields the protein CSVEVTVSEQYF.

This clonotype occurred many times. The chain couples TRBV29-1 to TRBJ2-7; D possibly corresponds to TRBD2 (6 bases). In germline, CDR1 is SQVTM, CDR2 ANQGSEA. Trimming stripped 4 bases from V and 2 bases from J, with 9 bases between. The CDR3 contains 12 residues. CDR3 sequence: CSVAGGPYEQYF. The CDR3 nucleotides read TGCAGCGTTGCAGGAGGGCCCTACGAGCAGTACTTC.